Presented here are 29 T cell receptor beta chains from one specimen sequenced in a study of blood T cell repertoires in COVID-19. Sequencing used immunoSEQ multiplex PCR; TCRdb keeps in-frame clones, though not all of them. Among approximately 75,000 clones listed, approximately 89% were seen once. Source material: peripheral blood. The source is a man older than 75 with acute or convalescent COVID-19.

The chain combines TRBV24-1 with TRBJ2-1; 11 bases are shared with TRBD1. The CDR3 is 18 amino acids. Trimming removed 4 bases from V and 7 bases from J; junction bases left unmatched: 14. Germline CDR1 is KGHDR and CDR2 is SFDVKD. DNA for the CDR3: TGTGCCACCAGTGACCTGGGATCCCTTGGACAGGGGGCGAATGAGCAGTTCTTC. Its protein product is CATSDLGSLGQGANEQFF.

The chain joins TRBV29-1 to TRBJ1-1; maybe TRBD1 (6 bases). Germline V gene data show CDR1 as SQVTM and CDR2 as ANQGSEA. This CDR3 has 16 residues. The V gene lost 0 bases and the J gene lost 6 bases, with 20 bases spanning the gap. The CDR3 DNA reads as TGCAGCGTTGAAGATCCGGAGCGCAGGGGAATCCCTGAAGCTTTCTTT. It encodes CSVEDPERRGIPEAFF.

The rearrangement joins TRBV20-1 to TRBJ1-4, with D perhaps matching TRBD1 (5 bases). The CDR3 runs 10 residues. Germline assignment: CDR1 DFQATT and CDR2 SNEGSKA (reference sequence). V shed 1 base and J shed 12 bases, with 6 bases lying between them. CDR3 nucleotides: TGCAGTGCTAGAGGGGGGGAACTGTTTTTT. Its translation is CSARGGELFF.

The chain joins TRBV6-5 to TRBJ2-7; unclear D gene. Trimming removed 5 bases at V and 3 bases at J, with 5 bases between. Per germline, CDR1 MNHEY and CDR2 SVGAGI. CDR3 size: 11 residues. The CDR3: CASSLGYEQYF. The CDR3 DNA sequence: TGTGCCAGCAGTCTAGGCTACGAGCAGTACTTC.

The V and J genes are TRBV24-1 and TRBJ2-6; D perhaps matches TRBD1 (5 bases). The CDR3 length is 13 residues. Trimming stripped 9 bases from V and 0 bases from J, with 5 bases between. Germline V gives CDR1 KGHDR, CDR2 SFDVKD. The CDR3 DNA reads as TGTGCCACCGGGGCCTCTGGGGCCAACGTCCTGACTTTC. Protein sequence: CATGASGANVLTF.

This clone was counted between two and nine times. Other DNA sequences from this sample encode an identical CDR3 as well. The CDR3 loop reads CASLGQGATEAFF. The CDR3 DNA follows: TGTGCCAGCTTGGGACAGGGGGCGACTGAAGCTTTCTTT. The chain employs TRBV18 and TRBJ1-1; 12 bases are shared with TRBD1. Germline CDR1 is KGHSH and CDR2 is LQKENI. The CDR3 is 13 residues long. Unmatched junction bases numbered 2, after V lost 7 bases and J lost 5 bases.

The J gene is TRBJ1-1, the V gene TRBV19; weak D call: TRBD1 (6 bases). The CDR3 is 13 amino acids. The germline gives CDR1 LNHDA, CDR2 SQIVND (reference sequence). The ends were cut back, 5 bases at V and 3 bases at J, with 10 bases in the middle. CDR3 amino acids: CASSQGWYTEAFF. CDR3 nucleotides: TGTGCCAGTAGTCAGGGGTGGTACACTGAAGCTTTCTTT.

The chain links TRBV5-1 to TRBJ2-2; 13 bases line up with TRBD2. The CDR3 totals 18 residues. The ends lost 2 bases at V and 1 base at J; junction bases unmatched: 5. Germline lookup yields CDR1 SGHRS and CDR2 YFSETQ. The CDR3 is CASSFRTSGGLNTGELFF. Here the CDR3 DNA reads TGCGCCAGCAGCTTCCGGACTAGCGGGGGCCTGAACACCGGGGAGCTGTTTTTT.

V usage is TRBV6-6 and J usage is TRBJ2-3, with 7 bases matching TRBD2. Germline assignment: CDR1 MNHNY and CDR2 SVGAGI (reference sequence). With 2 bases clipped from V and 2 bases from J, the junction kept 4 bases outside the gene matches. There are 15 residues in the CDR3. The CDR3 nucleotides read TGTGCCAGCAGTTACGTGGGGGGGAACACAGATACGCAGTATTTT. Protein: CASSYVGGNTDTQYF.

CDR3 residues: CASSDFLLRDRTSNQPQHF. The CDR3 bases are TGTGCCAGCAGTGACTTCCTCCTCCGGGACAGAACCTCGAATCAGCCCCAGCATTTT. The V and J genes are TRBV6-4 and TRBJ1-5; 7 bases map to TRBD1. The CDR3 totals 19 residues. The V and J ends lost 1 base and 4 bases, in that order; junction bases with no gene match: 16. Germline V gene data show CDR1 as MRHNA and CDR2 as SNTAGT.

The rearrangement joins TRBV19 to TRBJ2-2; the match to TRBD2 covers 11 bases. The CDR3 extends over 15 amino acids. Germline V lookup: CDR1 LNHDA, CDR2 SQIVND (reference sequence). V gave up 6 bases and J gave up 5 bases; unmatched junction bases: 5. The CDR3 loop is CASSVAGGRTGELFF. Here the CDR3 DNA reads TGTGCCAGTAGCGTAGCGGGGGGGCGTACCGGGGAGCTGTTTTTT.

This chain joins TRBV2 and TRBJ1-6; 8 nucleotides line up with TRBD1. This CDR3 spans 15 amino acids. Germline trimming cut 5 bases from V and 7 bases from J; bases unmatched to any gene: 7. The germline gives CDR1 SNHLY, CDR2 FYNNEI. In nucleotides, the CDR3 is TGTGCCAGCAGTCCTAACAGGGGGTGGAATTCACCCCTCCACTTT. Protein sequence: CASSPNRGWNSPLHF.

This chain links TRBV27 with TRBJ2-1; TRBD2 agrees at 9 bases. Germline V gives CDR1 MNHEY, CDR2 SMNVEV (reference sequence). V trimming: 0 bases; J trimming: 7 bases; junction bases outside the gene matches: 10. The length of the CDR3 is 17 residues. DNA of the CDR3: TGTGCCAGCAGTTTATCCCTAGCGGGACTTCAGAAAAATGAGCAGTTCTTC. Amino acids: CASSLSLAGLQKNEQFF.

CDR3 protein: CASSSFSNYGYTF. The CDR3 DNA is TGTGCCAGCAGCTCTTTTAGTAACTATGGCTACACCTTC. V usage is TRBV7-2 and J usage is TRBJ1-2; D is uncertain. The V gene's germline CDR1 is SGHTA and CDR2 FQGNSA. The CDR3 is 13 amino acids. The germline V and J ends were trimmed by 4 bases and 1 base, with 7 bases remaining between them.

The rearrangement uses TRBV6-5 and TRBJ1-5; no definite D call. CDR3 length: 14 amino acids. Germline CDR1 reads MNHEY; CDR2 reads SVGAGI. The V end was cut by 2 bases, the J end by 2 bases, with 7 bases between. The CDR3 bases are TGTGCCAGCAGTTACGGCGGGGGCAATCAGCCCCAGCATTTT. This translates into CASSYGGGNQPQHF.

This clone appeared a single time. This sequence joins TRBV6-5 and TRBJ1-3, with D unresolved. V lost 4 bases and J 0 bases, leaving 7 bases between the germline ends. This CDR3 spans 14 amino acids. The germline V gene encodes CDR1 MNHEY and CDR2 SVGAGI. DNA of the CDR3: TGTGCCAGCAGTTCCGAGAGCTCTGGAAACACCATATATTTT. Translated: CASSSESSGNTIYF.

The gene calls are TRBV23-1 and TRBJ1-5; D might be TRBD1 (6 bases). TRBV23-1 carries the ORF label, with uncertain function. CDR3 length: 17 amino acids. Trimming took 2 bases from V and 7 from J, leaving 21 bases between them. This CDR3 reads CASSQKGQLRNPQPQHF. The CDR3 DNA reads as TGCGCCAGCAGTCAAAAAGGACAGCTCCGGAATCCGCAGCCCCAGCATTTT.

Concerning this clone itself: Other DNA sequences of this sample code for an identical CDR3. The genes are TRBV28 and TRBJ1-2; D not certain. Germline V gene sequence: CDR1 MDHEN, CDR2 SYDVKM. CDR3 length equals 11 residues. Trimming pared 3 bases from V and 7 bases from J, leaving 6 bases between. The CDR3 spells CASSLTRGYTF. Written as DNA, the CDR3 is TGTGCCAGCAGTTTGACTCGTGGCTACACCTTC.

V gene TRBV7-2 combines with J gene TRBJ1-1; 7 bases align to TRBD1. The germline gives CDR1 SGHTA, CDR2 FQGNSA. The CDR3 runs 13 residues. The trim removed 2 bases at V and 9 bases at J, leaving 6 bases unmatched. In DNA form, the CDR3 reads TGTGCCAGCAGCTTAAACAGGGGCGAAAAAGCTTTCTTT. Its translation is CASSLNRGEKAFF.

The DNA for the CDR3 is TGTGCCAGCAGCTCCGGGGAAAGGAACACCATATATTTT. Translated: CASSSGERNTIYF. This chain connects TRBV9 to TRBJ1-3; no firm D call. V lost 4 bases, J lost 7 bases, and 12 bases lay in between. CDR3 size: 13 residues. CDR1 is SGDLS and CDR2 is YYNGEE in the germline V gene.

Concerning this clone itself: In the same sample, other DNA sequences code for this CDR3. The CDR3 reads CASSLAGVGNEQFF. The CDR3 DNA is TGTGCCAGCAGCTTAGCGGGAGTGGGGAATGAGCAGTTCTTC. J is TRBJ2-1 and V is TRBV7-8; possible D gene TRBD2, 5 bases. Germline loops: CDR1 SGHVS, CDR2 FQNEAQ. This CDR3 has 14 residues. V shed 0 bases and J shed 7 bases, with 10 bases lying between them.

This clone was detected a few times. V gene TRBV4-1 combines with J gene TRBJ1-3; 7 nucleotides agree with TRBD1. This CDR3 comprises 17 residues. Per the germline V gene, CDR1 is MGHRA and CDR2 is YSYEKL. Trimming removed 1 base from V and 2 bases from J; junction bases left unmatched: 8. CDR3 sequence reads: CASSQAQTGFTGNTIYF. CDR3 coding DNA: TGCGCCAGCAGCCAAGCTCAGACAGGGTTCACTGGAAACACCATATATTTT.

The rearrangement uses TRBV7-9 and TRBJ2-2; TRBD1 agrees at 8 bases. From germline, CDR1 is SEHNR and CDR2 FQNEAQ (reference sequence). V shed 4 bases and J 3 bases; nucleotides not matched to a gene: 10. The CDR3 length is 17 residues. In nucleotides, the CDR3 is TGTGCCAGCAGCTCCCAGGGGGCTCCACGGGACACCGGGGAGCTGTTTTTT. Protein sequence: CASSSQGAPRDTGELFF.

CDR3 bases: TGCAGTGCTAGTCGAGTGACTAGCGGTTCTACCTACAATGAGCAGTTCTTC. As protein: CSASRVTSGSTYNEQFF. The rearrangement uses TRBV20-1 and TRBJ2-1, with 9 bases fitting TRBD2. CDR3 size: 17 residues. V dropped 3 bases and J dropped 2; count of bases not matched to a gene: 11. CDR1 and CDR2 (germline): DFQATT, SNEGSKA (reference sequence).

This sequence joins TRBV7-9 and TRBJ2-1; the match to TRBD1 covers 9 bases. V was pared by 4 bases and J by 2 bases, with 9 bases of the junction left unmatched. The CDR3 loop spans 17 amino acids. Germline values: CDR1 SEHNR, CDR2 FQNEAQ (reference sequence). The CDR3 loop reads CASSSKTGGFTYNEQFF. DNA of the CDR3: TGTGCCAGCAGCTCCAAAACAGGGGGCTTCACCTACAATGAGCAGTTCTTC.

The V and J genes are TRBV3-1 (or the pseudogene TRBV3-2) and TRBJ2-7; no firm D call. This CDR3 region has 13 residues. The V and J ends lost 1 base and 3 bases respectively, with 7 bases between them. Germline V gene sequence: CDR1 LGHDT, CDR2 YNNKEL (reference sequence). The CDR3 here is CASSQVAGYEQYF. CDR3 bases: TGTGCCAGCAGCCAAGTGGCAGGCTACGAGCAGTACTTC.

The genes are TRBV5-4 and TRBJ1-3; TRBD1 matches at 7 bases. Germline loops: CDR1 SGHNT, CDR2 YYREEE (reference sequence). There are 13 residues in the CDR3. The trim removed 4 bases at V and 11 bases at J, leaving 9 bases unmatched. The DNA of the CDR3 is TGTGCCAGCAGCCTAGACAGGGACCATCCCATATATTTT. The encoded protein is CASSLDRDHPIYF.

The chain uses TRBV9 and TRBJ1-1; D possibly corresponds to TRBD1 (5 bases). Trimming removed 0 bases from V and 7 bases from J, with 16 bases in between. CDR1 is SGDLS and CDR2 is YYNGEE in the germline V gene. This CDR3 region has 15 residues. DNA for the CDR3: TGTGCCAGCAGCGTAGGTCCCGACAGTGCTTATGAAGCTTTCTTT. Translation gives CASSVGPDSAYEAFF.

In this sample, this clone turned up once. J is TRBJ1-5 and V is TRBV6-2 or TRBV6-3; D is perhaps TRBD1 (5 bases). Deletions cut 6 bases from V and 2 bases from J, with 14 bases between. Per germline, CDR1 MNHEY and CDR2 SVGEGT. The CDR3 has 15 amino acids. DNA of the CDR3: TGTGCCAGCAGCGATACAGGTTCGCGCAATCAGCCCCAGCATTTT. This gives the protein CASSDTGSRNQPQHF.